These T cell receptor beta chains were read from a single sample in a study of blood T cell repertoires in COVID-19. Here immunoSEQ multiplex PCR was the method, and the copy in TCRdb shows in-frame clones only, minus some. This sample yields some 200,000 clones, of which 65% to 90% are seen a single time; about an eighth belongs to the top ten. Specimen: PBMCs or T cells enriched from blood (not recorded which). The source is a man between 40 and 49 years old who had recovered from COVID-19. Each CDR3 is given with its conserved first and last residue. A D gene is named only where the DNA matches it firmly. Clone size, where shown, is once, few, many, or a class for clones that have expanded.

j_call: TRBJ1-1
v_call: TRBV5-4
clone_size: -
d_call: -
cdr3_aa: CASSLDGTEAFF
cdr3_nt: TGTGCCAGCAGCTTGGACGGGACTGAAGCTTTCTTT

j_call: TRBJ1-1
v_call: TRBV5-1
clone_size: few
d_call: -
cdr3_aa: CASSFDQGSAFF
cdr3_nt: TGCGCCAGCAGCTTTGATCAGGGATCAGCTTTCTTT

j_call: TRBJ2-7
v_call: TRBV30
clone_size: -
d_call: TRBD2
cdr3_aa: CAWSAPASGPYEQYF
cdr3_nt: TGTGCCTGGAGTGCCCCGGCTAGCGGGCCTTACGAGCAGTACTTC

j_call: TRBJ1-1
v_call: TRBV12-3/TRBV12-4
clone_size: -
d_call: -
cdr3_aa: CASSPTGLTEAFF
cdr3_nt: TGTGCCAGCAGTCCCACAGGGCTCACTGAAGCTTTCTTT

j_call: TRBJ1-2
v_call: TRBV6-2/TRBV6-3
clone_size: -
d_call: -
cdr3_aa: CASSFTPRQGGSNYGYTF
cdr3_nt: TGTGCCAGCAGTTTTACCCCCCGGCAGGGAGGATCTAACTATGGCTACACCTTC

j_call: TRBJ2-1
v_call: TRBV10-2
clone_size: -
d_call: TRBD2
cdr3_aa: CASSDAAGAHYNEQFF
cdr3_nt: TGCGCCAGCAGTGACGCAGCGGGAGCCCACTACAATGAGCAGTTCTTC

j_call: TRBJ1-1
v_call: TRBV7-9
clone_size: -
d_call: -
cdr3_aa: CASSLLQDTEAFF
cdr3_nt: TGTGCCAGCAGCTTACTCCAGGACACTGAAGCTTTCTTT

j_call: TRBJ1-3
v_call: TRBV7-2
clone_size: -
d_call: TRBD1
cdr3_aa: CASKDRAGNTIYF
cdr3_nt: TGTGCCAGCAAGGACAGGGCGGGGAACACCATATATTTT

j_call: TRBJ1-3
v_call: TRBV4-3
clone_size: -
d_call: -
cdr3_aa: CASSQDTYSGNTIYF
cdr3_nt: TGCGCCAGCAGCCAAGACACCTACTCTGGAAACACCATATATTTT

j_call: TRBJ1-3
v_call: TRBV6-5
clone_size: -
d_call: -
cdr3_aa: CASSRGGYENTIYF
cdr3_nt: TGTGCCAGCAGTCGGGGGGGCTATGAAAACACCATATATTTT

j_call: TRBJ1-2
v_call: TRBV4-2
clone_size: -
d_call: -
cdr3_aa: CASNQMGGAYGYTF
cdr3_nt: TGTGCCAGCAACCAAATGGGGGGTGCCTATGGCTACACCTTC

j_call: TRBJ1-2
v_call: TRBV9
clone_size: -
d_call: -
cdr3_aa: CASSVGGALALYGYTF
cdr3_nt: TGTGCCAGCAGCGTTGGAGGGGCCCTCGCCCTATATGGCTACACCTTC

j_call: TRBJ1-5
v_call: TRBV3-1/TRBV3-2
clone_size: -
d_call: -
cdr3_aa: CASSQGGNHPQHF
cdr3_nt: TGTGCCAGCAGCCAAGGAGGTAATCATCCCCAGCATTTT

j_call: TRBJ1-6
v_call: TRBV18
clone_size: -
d_call: -
cdr3_aa: CASSPQGYDSPLHF
cdr3_nt: TGTGCCAGCTCCCCGCAGGGGTACGATTCACCCCTCCACTTT

j_call: TRBJ1-1
v_call: TRBV7-9
clone_size: -
d_call: -
cdr3_aa: CASSLDGRGSKAFF
cdr3_nt: TGTGCCAGCAGCTTAGATGGTCGCGGGTCGAAAGCTTTCTTT

j_call: TRBJ1-5
v_call: TRBV3-1/TRBV3-2
clone_size: -
d_call: TRBD1
cdr3_aa: CASSQETGADQAQHF
cdr3_nt: TGTGCCAGCAGCCAAGAGACAGGGGCGGATCAAGCCCAGCATTTT

j_call: TRBJ1-6
v_call: TRBV19
clone_size: -
d_call: TRBD1
cdr3_aa: CASKESGTAYNSPLHF
cdr3_nt: TGTGCCAGCAAAGAATCCGGGACAGCCTATAATTCACCCCTCCACTTT

j_call: TRBJ2-3
v_call: TRBV9
clone_size: few
d_call: TRBD2
cdr3_aa: CASSVDLGFGGVTDTQYF
cdr3_nt: TGTGCCAGCAGCGTAGACTTAGGGTTTGGGGGGGTCACAGATACGCAGTATTTT